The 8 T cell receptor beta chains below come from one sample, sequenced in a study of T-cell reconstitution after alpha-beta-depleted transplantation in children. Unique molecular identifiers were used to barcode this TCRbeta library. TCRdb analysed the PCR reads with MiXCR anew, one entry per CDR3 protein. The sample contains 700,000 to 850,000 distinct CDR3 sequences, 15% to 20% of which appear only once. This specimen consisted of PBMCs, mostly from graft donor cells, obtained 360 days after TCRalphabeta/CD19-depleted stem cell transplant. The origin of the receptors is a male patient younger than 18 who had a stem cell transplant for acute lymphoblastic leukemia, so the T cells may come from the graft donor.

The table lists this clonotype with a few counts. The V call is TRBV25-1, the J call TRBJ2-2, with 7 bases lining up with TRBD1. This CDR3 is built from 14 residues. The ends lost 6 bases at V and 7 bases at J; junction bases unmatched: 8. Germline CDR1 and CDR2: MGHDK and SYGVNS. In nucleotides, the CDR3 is TGTGCCAGCAGGTTACAGGGGATCAGCGGGGAGCTGTTTTTT. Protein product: CASRLQGISGELFF.

DNA for the CDR3: TGCGCCAGCAGTAATAGCGGGAAGCAAGAGACCCAGTACTTC. It specifies CASSNSGKQETQYF. The chain has TRBV10-1 and TRBJ2-5; TRBD2 agrees at 8 bases. The CDR3 has 14 residues. Germline assignment: CDR1 WNHNN and CDR2 SYGVQD (reference sequence). Losses at the gene ends were 5 bases for V and 2 bases for J; bases not matched to a gene: 4.

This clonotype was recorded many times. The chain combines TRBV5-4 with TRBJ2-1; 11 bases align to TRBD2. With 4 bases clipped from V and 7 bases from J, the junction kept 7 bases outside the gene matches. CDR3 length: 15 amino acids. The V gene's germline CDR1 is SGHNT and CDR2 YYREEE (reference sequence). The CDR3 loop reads CASSPPTSGINEQFF. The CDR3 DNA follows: TGTGCCAGCAGCCCCCCGACTAGCGGGATTAATGAGCAGTTCTTC.

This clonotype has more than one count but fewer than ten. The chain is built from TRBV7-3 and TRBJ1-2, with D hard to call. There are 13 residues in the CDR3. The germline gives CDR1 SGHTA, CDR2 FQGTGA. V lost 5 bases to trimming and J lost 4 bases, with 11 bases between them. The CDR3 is CASSRTDGYGYTF. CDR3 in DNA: TGTGCCAGCAGCCGGACCGACGGCTATGGCTACACCTTC.

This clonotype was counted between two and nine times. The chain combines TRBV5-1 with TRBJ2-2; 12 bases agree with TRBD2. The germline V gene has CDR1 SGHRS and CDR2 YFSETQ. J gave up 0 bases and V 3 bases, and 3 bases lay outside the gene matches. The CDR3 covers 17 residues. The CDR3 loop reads CASSWTSGTPNTGELFF. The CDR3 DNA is TGCGCCAGCAGCTGGACTAGCGGGACACCGAACACCGGGGAGCTGTTTTTT.

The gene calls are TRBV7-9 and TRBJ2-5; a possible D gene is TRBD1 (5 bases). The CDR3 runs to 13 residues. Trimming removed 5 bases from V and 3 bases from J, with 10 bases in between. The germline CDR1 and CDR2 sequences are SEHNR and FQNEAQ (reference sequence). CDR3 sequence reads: CASSPETEETQYF. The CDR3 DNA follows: TGTGCCAGCAGCCCCGAGACAGAAGAGACCCAGTACTTC. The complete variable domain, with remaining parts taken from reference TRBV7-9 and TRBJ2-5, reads DTGVSQNPRHKITKRGQNVTFRCDPISEHNRLYWYRQTLGQGPEFLTYFQNEAQLEKSRLLSDRFSAERPKGSFSTLEIQRTEQGDSAMYLCASSPETEETQYFGPGTRLLVL.

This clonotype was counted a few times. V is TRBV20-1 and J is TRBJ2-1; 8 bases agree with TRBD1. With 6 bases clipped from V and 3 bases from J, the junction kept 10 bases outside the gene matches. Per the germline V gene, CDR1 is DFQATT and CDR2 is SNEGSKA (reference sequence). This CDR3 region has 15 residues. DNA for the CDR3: TGCAGTGCCCCTGGGGGACAGGCCGTCTACAATGAGCAGTTCTTC. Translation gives CSAPGGQAVYNEQFF.

The CDR3 reads CASSFGTRADNEQFF. In DNA, the CDR3 is TGTGCCAGCAGCTTTGGGACTAGGGCAGACAATGAGCAGTTCTTC. The rearrangement uses TRBV7-3 and TRBJ2-1; 8 bases agree with TRBD2. V lost 3 bases and J lost 5; bases outside the gene matches: 6. The CDR3 contains 15 residues. Looked up from germline, CDR1 is SGHTA and CDR2 is FQGTGA.